Listed below are T cell receptor beta chains from one sample, sequenced in a study of cytomegalovirus exposure and HLA in healthy donors. Libraries were prepared by immunoSEQ multiplex PCR; TCRdb keeps only in-frame clonotypes and omits some of them. This table lists 29,000 or so clones. Material: PBMCs. Every receptor here comes from a man between 25 and 39 years old in good health and CMV-seronegative. CDR3s include the opening cysteine and the closing phenylalanine or tryptophan. The D gene is left open where the match is weak.

TRBD2,TRBV18,TRBJ2-2,TGTGCCAGCTCACCTTACTCCCCGTTAAGCGGGAGGGGCACCGGGGAGCTGTTTTTT,CASSPYSPLSGRGTGELFF
TRBD2,TRBV25-1,TRBJ2-1,TGTGCCAGCAGCGGGACTAGCGGGCCGGAACCCTCCTACAATGAGCAGTTCTTC,CASSGTSGPEPSYNEQFF
-,TRBV30,TRBJ1-5,TGTGCCTGGAGTGTACAAGGACGCCCTACAGGTCAGCCCCAGCATTTT,CAWSVQGRPTGQPQHF
TRBD1,TRBV30,TRBJ2-3,TGTGCCTGGGATACACCGGGACAGGGCCCAGATACGCAGTATTTT,CAWDTPGQGPDTQYF
-,TRBV29-1,TRBJ1-2,TGCAGCGTTGAGAACAGAGCTAACTATGGCTACACCTTC,CSVENRANYGYTF
TRBD2,TRBV30,TRBJ2-1,TGTGCCTGGAGTGTAAGGGGCGGGGGTTCCTACAATGAGCAGTTCTTC,CAWSVRGGGSYNEQFF
-,TRBV5-4,TRBJ1-1,TGTGCCAGCAGCCCCCCCCCGGGTAGTGGCACTGAAGCTTTCTTT,CASSPPPGSGTEAFF
-,TRBV28,TRBJ2-7,TGTGCCAGCAGTCTCGTGGGCTCCCACCACGAGCAGTACTTC,CASSLVGSHHEQYF
TRBD2,TRBV6-5,TRBJ2-1,TGTGCCAGCAGCCCGGGGGGTAATGAGCAGTTCTTC,CASSPGGNEQFF
TRBD1,TRBV6-4,TRBJ1-5,TGTGCCAGCACCAAAGACCGCGGGACAGGGGACGATCAGCCCCAGCATTTT,CASTKDRGTGDDQPQHF
-,TRBV7-3,TRBJ1-6,TGTGCCAGCAGCTTACAGGGAGGTTCACCCCTCCACTTT,CASSLQGGSPLHF
TRBD1,TRBV5-1,TRBJ2-5,TGCGCCAGCAGCCTCTGGACAGGGGCAGAGACCCAGTACTTC,CASSLWTGAETQYF
-,TRBV6-1,TRBJ1-5,TGTGCCAGCAAACGGGAACCCAATCAGCCCCAGCATTTT,CASKREPNQPQHF
TRBD1,TRBV28,TRBJ2-1,TGTGCCAGCAGTTTAAGGGGGCTGAGCAATGAGCAGTTCTTC,CASSLRGLSNEQFF
-,TRBV5-1,TRBJ1-2,TGCGCCAGCAGCTTAACAGGGACCCGGGACTATGGCTACACCTTC,CASSLTGTRDYGYTF
-,TRBV7-6,TRBJ1-1,TGTGCCAGCACCCACGCCCTAGGAAACACTGAAGCTTTCTTT,CASTHALGNTEAFF
-,TRBV7-3,TRBJ1-1,TGTGCCAGCAGCACAGATGGAAGCACTGAAGCTTTCTTT,CASSTDGSTEAFF
-,TRBV9,TRBJ2-5,TGTGCCAGCAGCGTAGCTGGGGGAAGGGGGATCCAGTACTTC,CASSVAGGRGIQYF
-,TRBV14,TRBJ2-1,TGTGCCAGCAGCCAGTACTCCTACAATGAGCAGTTCTTC,CASSQYSYNEQFF
-,TRBV11-3,TRBJ1-1,TGTGCCAGCAGAACTAGAGGTGCGGGTCCCGATGAAGCTTTCTTT,CASRTRGAGPDEAFF
-,TRBV27,TRBJ2-1,TGTGCCAGCAGTCATACTCTGGGAGGGCAGTTCTTC,CASSHTLGGQFF
-,TRBV2,TRBJ1-2,TGTGCCAGCAGTGAGGGGGAGGGAACCTATGGCTACACCTTC,CASSEGEGTYGYTF
-,TRBV7-9,TRBJ1-2,TGTGCCAGCAGCTTGATGGGGGCGGATGGCTACACCTTC,CASSLMGADGYTF
-,TRBV7-9,TRBJ2-1,TGTGCCAGCAGCTTAGGTCAGGGAGGTTGGAATGAGCAGTTCTTC,CASSLGQGGWNEQFF
TRBD2,TRBV28,TRBJ2-7,TGTGCCAGCAGTTTTGCGGCGGGAGTAAACGAGCAGTACTTC,CASSFAAGVNEQYF
TRBD1,TRBV14,TRBJ2-7,TGTGCCAGCAGCCCTGACAGGGTGGACGAGCAGTACTTC,CASSPDRVDEQYF
TRBD2,TRBV11-3,TRBJ2-1,TGTGCCAGCAGCTTAGATCAGGGAGGGAGCAGCTCCTACAATGAGCAGTTCTTC,CASSLDQGGSSSYNEQFF
-,TRBV18,TRBJ1-1,TGTGCCAGCTCACCACCGGCAGCCAGAGGCACTGAAGCTTTCTTT,CASSPPAARGTEAFF
TRBD1,TRBV5-1,TRBJ1-4,TGCGCCAGCAGCACAGGGGGCGTTGAAAAACTGTTTTTT,CASSTGGVEKLFF
-,TRBV6-5,TRBJ2-7,TGTGCCAGCAGCCACCCCCGAACAGGAATCGTGGAGCAGTACTTC,CASSHPRTGIVEQYF
-,TRBV7-9,TRBJ2-7,TGTGCCAGCAGCTTAGCGGGACAAATTTTCTACGAGCAGTACTTC,CASSLAGQIFYEQYF
-,TRBV5-4,TRBJ2-3,TGTGCCAGCAGCTACGTCAGGGCGACTAGCACAGATACGCAGTATTTT,CASSYVRATSTDTQYF
-,TRBV4-3,TRBJ1-4,TGCGCCAGCAGCCAAGATATGCAGGGGTCAAATGAAAAACTGTTTTTT,CASSQDMQGSNEKLFF
TRBD2,TRBV4-1,TRBJ2-7,TGCGCCAGCAGCCTGTCCGGGACTAGCGTCGCCTACGAGCAGTACTTC,CASSLSGTSVAYEQYF
-,TRBV7-2,TRBJ2-7,TGTGCCAGCAGCTTAGTGGCCGGGAGATACCACTACGAGCAGTACTTC,CASSLVAGRYHYEQYF
-,TRBV18,TRBJ2-7,TGTGCCAGCTCACCACCAAGGAGTGCCGGGATTAACGAGCAGTACTTC,CASSPPRSAGINEQYF
-,TRBV29-1,TRBJ1-1,TGCAGCGTGGGCTACAGGGACACTGAAGCTTTCTTT,CSVGYRDTEAFF
-,TRBV6-1,TRBJ2-1,TGTGCCAGCAGTTCACAGACAACCTCCTACAATGAGCAGTTCTTC,CASSSQTTSYNEQFF
-,TRBV18,TRBJ2-7,TGTGCCAGCTCACCACCGGAGGGGCACCCTGTGGGGGAGCAGTACTTC,CASSPPEGHPVGEQYF
TRBD1,TRBV2,TRBJ1-2,TGTGCCAGCAGTCCGGGACAGGGGGCCCGCGGCTACACCTTC,CASSPGQGARGYTF
-,TRBV13,TRBJ2-4,TGTGCCAGCCACCGGGCCAGCGGGTATGACATTCAGTACTTC,CASHRASGYDIQYF
TRBD1,TRBV18,TRBJ2-5,TGTGCCAGCTCACCGACAGGGCGCGACGAGACCCAGTACTTC,CASSPTGRDETQYF
TRBD2,TRBV27,TRBJ2-3,TGTGCCAGCAGTTTACTCACTAGCGGCGCGGCCTCAGATACGCAGTATTTT,CASSLLTSGAASDTQYF
TRBD1,TRBV28,TRBJ1-4,TGTGCCAGCAGTTACACCCTCGGGACAGGGGGGGAAAAACTGTTTTTT,CASSYTLGTGGEKLFF
TRBD1,TRBV30,TRBJ1-4,TGTGCCTGGAGTCAACGAAGGGGGCCTACAACTAATGAAAAACTGTTTTTT,CAWSQRRGPTTNEKLFF
-,TRBV28,TRBJ1-6,TGTGCCAGCAATTCCCGACAGACCAATTCACCCCTCCACTTT,CASNSRQTNSPLHF